The 8 T cell receptor beta chains below were found in one sample sequenced in a study of radiation and T cells in renal cell carcinoma. Generated by immunoSEQ multiplex PCR, the TCRdb table keeps only in-frame clones and is missing some. Of over 25,000 clones in the sample, over 75% were seen once. Time point denoted: blood 4 weeks post-SBRT, at nephrectomy. Noted treatment: 15 Gy SBRT to primary tumor, nephrectomy 4 weeks later. The sequences come from blood, collected from a patient whose treatment included radiotherapy and nephrectomy. The receptors were sampled from a man in his 60s with renal cell carcinoma.

This chain uses TRBV25-1 with TRBJ2-7; D may be TRBD1 or TRBD2 (5 bases each). The germline V and J ends were trimmed by 6 bases and 5 bases, with 14 bases remaining between them. The CDR3 sequence is 13 residues long. Per germline, CDR1 MGHDK and CDR2 SYGVNS. The CDR3 coding sequence is TGTGCCAGCAGGGAGGTGGGGCTCCACGAGCAGTACTTC. This sequence encodes CASREVGLHEQYF.

The chain joins TRBV14 to TRBJ1-2, with D unclear. The CDR3 covers 14 residues. Germline V gene sequence: CDR1 SGHDN, CDR2 FVKESK. Trimming took off 0 bases at V and 4 bases at J, with 9 bases between the two ends. The CDR3 is CASSQDPGAYGYTF. In nucleotides, the CDR3 is TGTGCCAGCAGCCAAGACCCAGGAGCCTATGGCTACACCTTC.

J is TRBJ2-1 and V is TRBV5-1; TRBD1 agrees at 9 bases. The CDR3 has 16 amino acids. CDR1 SGHRS and CDR2 YFSETQ come from the germline V gene. V trimming: 4 bases; J trimming: 5 bases; junction bases outside the gene matches: 10. The CDR3 DNA reads as TGCGCCAGCAGCCCTCCCCCGGGACAGGGTGACAATGAGCAGTTCTTC. Amino acid sequence: CASSPPPGQGDNEQFF.

The genes are TRBV5-1 and TRBJ1-6; unclear D gene. CDR1 is SGHRS, CDR2 YFSETQ, per germline. This CDR3 has 14 amino acids. V shed 0 bases and J shed 6 bases, with 7 bases lying between them. The chain's CDR3 is CASSLAQRNSPLHF. The CDR3 bases are TGCGCCAGCAGCTTGGCACAGCGTAATTCACCCCTCCACTTT.

The rearrangement joins TRBV5-1 to TRBJ2-5; 8 bases align to TRBD2. Losses at the gene ends were 0 bases for V and 1 base for J; bases not matched to a gene: 2. The CDR3 contains 15 residues. Germline values: CDR1 SGHRS, CDR2 YFSETQ. The CDR3 DNA sequence: TGCGCCAGCAGCTTGGTGGCGGGGGGCCAAGAGACCCAGTACTTC. It is translated as CASSLVAGGQETQYF. Supplemented by reference TRBV5-1 and TRBJ2-5, the full variable domain reads KAGVTQTPRYLIKTRGQQVTLSCSPISGHRSVSWYQQTPGQGLQFLFEYFSETQRNKGNFPGRFSGRQFSNSRSEMNVSTLELGDSALYLCASSLVAGGQETQYFGPGTRLLVL.

This clone has only one observation. The chain has TRBV4-3 and TRBJ2-3; 12 nucleotides agree with TRBD2. The germline CDR1 and CDR2 sequences are LGHNA and YSLEER. The length of the CDR3 is 17 residues. V dropped 1 base and J dropped 2; count of bases not matched to a gene: 4. The CDR3 DNA reads as TGCGCCAGCAGCCAAGGGCTAGCGGGAGGGTTCACAGATACGCAGTATTTT. Translating it yields CASSQGLAGGFTDTQYF.

The CDR3 DNA sequence: TGTGCCAGCAGTTTATCGTTCGCCAACACAGATACGCAGTATTTT. It encodes CASSLSFANTDTQYF. The chain links TRBV27 to TRBJ2-3, with D hard to call. The CDR3 is made up of 15 amino acids. Per germline, CDR1 MNHEY and CDR2 SMNVEV (reference sequence). Trimming left V 0 bases short and J 2 bases short, with 9 bases between.

This rearrangement joins TRBV27 to TRBJ1-4; 7 bases line up with TRBD1. The CDR3 is 15 amino acids. CDR1 and CDR2 (germline): MNHEY, SMNVEV (reference sequence). The J segment lost 8 bases and the V segment lost 2 bases, leaving 8 bases of the junction unmatched. CDR3 nucleotides: TGTGCCAGCAGTTTAACCGGCAGGGGGAGGGAAAAACTGTTTTTT. This gives the protein CASSLTGRGREKLFF.